Listed here are 6 T cell receptor beta chains from one sample, sequenced in a study of molecular identifiers for immune sequencing clone quantification. TCRdb ran MiXCR on the PCR reads and lists one entry per CDR3 protein. The sample yields about 630,000 distinct CDR3 sequences, approximately 24% seen once. Sequencing used naive CD8+ T cells from blood, with Jurkat cell RNA spiked in. The subset here: FACS-sorted CD8+CD4-CCR7+CD45RA+ naive T cells. The origin of the receptors is a human donor in good health. Some libraries in this study had Jurkat cell RNA spiked in.

This clonotype was counted many times. The chain joins TRBV7-8 to TRBJ2-6; 8 positions agree with TRBD2. Germline loops: CDR1 SGHVS, CDR2 FQNEAQ. Unmatched junction bases numbered 13, after V lost 5 bases and J lost 1 base. The CDR3 spans 19 residues. The chain's CDR3 is CASSVKTAGTRSGANVLTF. The CDR3 nucleotides read TGTGCCAGCAGCGTAAAAACCGCCGGGACTAGGTCTGGGGCCAACGTCCTGACTTTC.

Comment on this clonotype: Just one base apart from a much larger clone, this may be a read error. The chain has TRBV28 and TRBJ1-1, with a possible D match to TRBD1 (6 bases). This CDR3 contains 13 residues. Germline CDR1 MDHEN, CDR2 SYDVKM. V dropped 6 bases and J dropped 6 bases, with 14 bases sitting between them. CDR3: CASRDGGLPEAFF. DNA for the CDR3: TGTGCCAGCAGGGACGGGGGGCTGCCTGAAGCTTTCTTT.

This sequence joins TRBV12-3 or TRBV12-4 and TRBJ2-1, with D tentatively TRBD1 (5 bases). Trimming removed 3 bases from V and 4 bases from J, with 13 bases in between. CDR3 length: 15 amino acids. The CDR3 here is CASSFEGVVYNEQFF. CDR3 sequence (DNA): TGTGCCAGCAGTTTCGAAGGGGTGGTTTACAATGAGCAGTTCTTC.

Worth noting for this clonotype: The junction departs from germline at one end; a sequencing error may be responsible. The chain joins TRBV27 to TRBJ2-7, with TRBD1 matching over 7 bases. This CDR3 has 15 amino acids. The germline V gene has CDR1 MNHEY and CDR2 SMNVEV (reference sequence). In DNA form, the CDR3 reads TGTGCCAGCAGTTTCGAGGGGGCAGGGTCCTACGACCAGTACTTC. Translating it yields CASSFEGAGSYDQYF.

The table lists this clonotype with a few counts. A clone one base away is much larger, so this may be a read error. The CDR3 nucleotides read TGTGCCGGCAGCCCCAGGTCAGGGCATCCCTCTGGGGCCAACGTCCTGACTTTC. It yields the protein CAGSPRSGHPSGANVLTF. V usage is TRBV14 and J usage is TRBJ2-6, with a possible D match to TRBD1 (5 bases). This CDR3 has 18 residues. CDR1 is SGHDN and CDR2 is FVKESK in the germline V gene.

J is TRBJ2-6 and V is TRBV7-6; D possibly corresponds to TRBD1 (5 bases). Deletions cut 3 bases from V and 0 bases from J, with 12 bases between. Germline V gene data show CDR1 as SGHVS and CDR2 as FNYEAQ. The CDR3 contains 17 residues. CDR3 loop: CASSLLRGPSGANVLTF. The CDR3 DNA reads TGTGCCAGCAGCTTGTTAAGGGGCCCCTCTGGGGCCAACGTCCTGACTTTC.